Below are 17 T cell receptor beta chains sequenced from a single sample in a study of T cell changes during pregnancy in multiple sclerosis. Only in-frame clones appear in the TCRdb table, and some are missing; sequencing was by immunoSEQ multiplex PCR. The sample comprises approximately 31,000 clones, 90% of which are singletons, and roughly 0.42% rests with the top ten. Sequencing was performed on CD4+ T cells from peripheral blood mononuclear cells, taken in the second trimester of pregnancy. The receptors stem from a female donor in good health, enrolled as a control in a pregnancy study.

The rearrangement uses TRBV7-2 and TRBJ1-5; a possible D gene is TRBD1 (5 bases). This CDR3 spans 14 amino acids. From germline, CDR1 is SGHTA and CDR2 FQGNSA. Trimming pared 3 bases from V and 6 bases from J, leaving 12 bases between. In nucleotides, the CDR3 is TGTGCCAGCAGCTTTGGGCAGGGCGGTCAGCCCCAGCATTTT. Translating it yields CASSFGQGGQPQHF.

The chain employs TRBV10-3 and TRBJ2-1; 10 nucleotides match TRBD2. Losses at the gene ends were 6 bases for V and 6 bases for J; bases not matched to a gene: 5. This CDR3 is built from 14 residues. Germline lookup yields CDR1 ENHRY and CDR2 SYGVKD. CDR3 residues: CAISGTSAGNEQFF. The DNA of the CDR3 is TGTGCCATCAGCGGGACTAGCGCGGGCAATGAGCAGTTCTTC.

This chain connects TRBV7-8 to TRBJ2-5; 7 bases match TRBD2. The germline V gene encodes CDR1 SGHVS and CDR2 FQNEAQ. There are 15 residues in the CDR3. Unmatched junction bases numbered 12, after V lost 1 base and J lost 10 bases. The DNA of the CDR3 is TGTGCCAGCAGCTTAGAAGCGGGGACCCGGATGGGCCAGTACTTC. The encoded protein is CASSLEAGTRMGQYF.

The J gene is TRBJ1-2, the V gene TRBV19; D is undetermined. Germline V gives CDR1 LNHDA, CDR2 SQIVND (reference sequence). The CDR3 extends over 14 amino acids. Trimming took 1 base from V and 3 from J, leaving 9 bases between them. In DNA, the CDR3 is TGTGCCAGTAGTATAGCAGATGTGGACTATGGCTACACCTTC. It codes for CASSIADVDYGYTF.

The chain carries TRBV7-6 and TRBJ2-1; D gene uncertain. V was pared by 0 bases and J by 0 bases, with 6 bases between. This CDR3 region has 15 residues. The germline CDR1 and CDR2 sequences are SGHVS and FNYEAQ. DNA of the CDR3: TGTGCCAGCAGCTTAGCCCAGTCCTCCTACAATGAGCAGTTCTTC. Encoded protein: CASSLAQSSYNEQFF.

The DNA for the CDR3 is TGCGCCAGCAGCTTGGACAGGCCCCCGGACGAGCAGTACTTC. Protein product: CASSLDRPPDEQYF. This chain connects TRBV5-1 to TRBJ2-7; TRBD1 might be the D (5 bases). This CDR3 is 14 amino acids long. Germline V gene sequence: CDR1 SGHRS, CDR2 YFSETQ. V was trimmed by 0 bases and J by 5 bases, leaving 12 bases between them. Filled out from reference TRBV5-1 and TRBJ2-7, the complete variable domain reads KAGVTQTPRYLIKTRGQQVTLSCSPISGHRSVSWYQQTPGQGLQFLFEYFSETQRNKGNFPGRFSGRQFSNSRSEMNVSTLELGDSALYLCASSLDRPPDEQYFGPGTRLTVT.

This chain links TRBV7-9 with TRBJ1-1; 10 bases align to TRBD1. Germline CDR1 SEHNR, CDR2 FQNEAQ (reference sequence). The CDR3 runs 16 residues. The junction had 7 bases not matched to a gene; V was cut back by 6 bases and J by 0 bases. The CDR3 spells CASSGQGDLMNTEAFF. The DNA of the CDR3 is TGTGCCAGCAGTGGACAGGGGGACCTCATGAACACTGAAGCTTTCTTT.

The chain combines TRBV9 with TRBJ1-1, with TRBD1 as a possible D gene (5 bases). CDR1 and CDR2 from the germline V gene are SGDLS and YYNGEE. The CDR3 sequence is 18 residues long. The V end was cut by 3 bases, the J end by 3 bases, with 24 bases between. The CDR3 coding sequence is TGTGCCAGCAGCGGAGGTAAACAGGCGAAAGTCCTGGACACTGAAGCTTTCTTT. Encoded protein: CASSGGKQAKVLDTEAFF.

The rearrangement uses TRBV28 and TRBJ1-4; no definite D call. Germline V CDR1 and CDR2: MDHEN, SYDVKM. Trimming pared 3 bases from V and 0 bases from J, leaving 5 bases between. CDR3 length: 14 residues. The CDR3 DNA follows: TGTGCCAGCAGTTTTGGAGCAACTAATGAAAAACTGTTTTTT. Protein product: CASSFGATNEKLFF.

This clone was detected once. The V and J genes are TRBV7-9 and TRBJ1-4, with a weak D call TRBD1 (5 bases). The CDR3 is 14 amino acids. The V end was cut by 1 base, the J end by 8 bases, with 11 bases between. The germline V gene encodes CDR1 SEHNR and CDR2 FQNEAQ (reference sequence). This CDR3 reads CASSLDLGREKLFF. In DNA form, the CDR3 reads TGTGCCAGCAGCTTAGATCTGGGGCGGGAAAAACTGTTTTTT.

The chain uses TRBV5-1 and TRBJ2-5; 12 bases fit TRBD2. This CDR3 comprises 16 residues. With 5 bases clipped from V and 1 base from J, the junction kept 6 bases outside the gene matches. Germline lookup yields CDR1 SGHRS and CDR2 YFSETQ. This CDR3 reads CASRPASGRAQETQYF. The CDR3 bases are TGCGCCAGCAGGCCCGCTAGCGGGAGGGCCCAAGAGACCCAGTACTTC.

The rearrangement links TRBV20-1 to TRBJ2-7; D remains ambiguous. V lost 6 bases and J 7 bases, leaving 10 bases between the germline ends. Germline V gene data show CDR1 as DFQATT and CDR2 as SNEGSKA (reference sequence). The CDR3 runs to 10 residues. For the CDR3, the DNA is TGCAGTGCCTGGTCGAGGGAGCAGTACTTC. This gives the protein CSAWSREQYF.

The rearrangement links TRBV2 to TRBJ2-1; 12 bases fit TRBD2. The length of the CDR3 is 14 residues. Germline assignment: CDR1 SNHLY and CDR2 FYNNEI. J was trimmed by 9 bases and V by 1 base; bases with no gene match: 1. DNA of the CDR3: TGTGCCAGCAGTGAAGTACTAGCGGGGGGTGAGCAGTTCTTC. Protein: CASSEVLAGGEQFF.

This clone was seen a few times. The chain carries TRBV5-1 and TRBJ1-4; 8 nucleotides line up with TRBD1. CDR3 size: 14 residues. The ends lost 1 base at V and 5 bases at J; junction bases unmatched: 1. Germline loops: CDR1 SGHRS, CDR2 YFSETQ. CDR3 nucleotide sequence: TGCGCCAGCAGCTTGACAGGGGGGAATGAAAAACTGTTTTTT. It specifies CASSLTGGNEKLFF.

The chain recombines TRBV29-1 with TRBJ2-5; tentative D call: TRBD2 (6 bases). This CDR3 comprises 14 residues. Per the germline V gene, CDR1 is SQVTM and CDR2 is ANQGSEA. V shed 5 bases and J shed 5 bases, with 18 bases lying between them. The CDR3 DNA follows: TGCAGCGTTCCAAACCGGGGGTTCAGGGAGACCCAGTACTTC. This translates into CSVPNRGFRETQYF.

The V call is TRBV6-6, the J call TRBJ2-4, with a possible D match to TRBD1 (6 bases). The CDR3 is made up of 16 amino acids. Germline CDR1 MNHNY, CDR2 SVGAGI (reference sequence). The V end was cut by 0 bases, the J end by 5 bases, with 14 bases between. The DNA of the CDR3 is TGTGCCAGCAGTTACTCCGGGCAGGGGAGCCAAAACATTCAGTACTTC. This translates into CASSYSGQGSQNIQYF.

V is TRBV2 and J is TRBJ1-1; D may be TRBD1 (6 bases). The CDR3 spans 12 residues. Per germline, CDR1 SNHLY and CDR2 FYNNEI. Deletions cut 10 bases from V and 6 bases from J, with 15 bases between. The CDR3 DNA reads TGTGCCACTACAGGGTGGGACCCTGAAGCTTTCTTT. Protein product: CATTGWDPEAFF.